The 30 T cell receptor beta chains presented below share a single source sample, sequenced in a study of blood T cell repertoires in COVID-19. Sequenced by immunoSEQ multiplex PCR; TCRdb stores in-frame clones only, minus some. The data contain about 64,000 clones, roughly 85% of them singletons. Sample: peripheral blood. The receptor set was obtained from a woman aged 55-70 years with COVID-19, enrolled during active disease.

This clone was detected once. The V and J genes are TRBV28 and TRBJ2-1, with TRBD2 identical over 7 bases. The CDR3 extends over 17 amino acids. Germline-derived CDR1 and CDR2 are MDHEN and SYDVKM. J gave up 4 bases and V 4 bases, and 13 bases lay outside the gene matches. The CDR3 is CASSSSSGGGVYNEQFF. Written as DNA, the CDR3 is TGTGCCAGCAGTTCCTCTAGTGGGGGAGGGGTTTACAATGAGCAGTTCTTC.

The rearrangement joins TRBV27 to TRBJ1-1; 10 positions agree with TRBD1. The CDR3 consists of 17 residues. The ends lost 1 base at V and 1 base at J; junction bases unmatched: 6. Germline values: CDR1 MNHEY, CDR2 SMNVEV (reference sequence). CDR3 DNA: TGTGCCAGCAGTTTATTAGGCGGGGACAGGGGGAACACTGAAGCTTTCTTT. Its protein product is CASSLLGGDRGNTEAFF.

The chain links TRBV6-5 to TRBJ2-7, with D perhaps TRBD1 (6 bases). The CDR3 spans 14 residues. V lost 2 bases and J 2 bases, leaving 10 bases between the germline ends. The germline V gene encodes CDR1 MNHEY and CDR2 SVGAGI. The CDR3 reads CASSYGDTTYEQYF. The CDR3 DNA reads as TGTGCCAGCAGTTACGGGGACACAACCTACGAGCAGTACTTC.

This chain connects TRBV10-1 to TRBJ1-4, with a weak D call TRBD1 (6 bases). The ends were cut back, 5 bases at V and 4 bases at J, with 11 bases in the middle. The CDR3 consists of 14 residues. Germline V gene sequence: CDR1 WNHNN, CDR2 SYGVQD (reference sequence). CDR3 region: CASSPGDHNEKLFF. The CDR3 region has the DNA TGCGCCAGCAGTCCAGGGGACCATAATGAAAAACTGTTTTTT.

The chain employs TRBV5-1 and TRBJ2-5; 7 positions agree with TRBD2. Germline loops: CDR1 SGHRS, CDR2 YFSETQ. V lost 2 bases and J lost 1; bases outside the gene matches: 5. CDR3 length equals 15 residues. CDR3 protein: CASSFRGGPQETQYF. CDR3 bases: TGCGCCAGCAGCTTTCGCGGGGGACCCCAAGAGACCCAGTACTTC.

V gene TRBV21-1 combines with J gene TRBJ2-7; TRBD1 was called by the table and not checked on the DNA. TRBV21-1 is classified as a pseudogene. The CDR3 consists of 19 residues. The CDR3 DNA sequence: TGTGCCAGCAGCAAAGCGGGGTGGGACAGTCAACCCGGTTCCTACGAGCAGTACTTC. Protein product: CASSKAGWDSQPGSYEQYF.

The chain joins TRBV19 to TRBJ2-1; TRBD1 aligns across 7 bases. The CDR3 length is 14 residues. Germline V gives CDR1 LNHDA, CDR2 SQIVND (reference sequence). V gave up 5 bases and J gave up 6 bases; unmatched junction bases: 7. For the CDR3, the DNA is TGTGCCAGTAGTGCCTACAGGGGCGGCAATGAGCAGTTCTTC. This sequence encodes CASSAYRGGNEQFF.

The J gene is TRBJ2-6, the V gene TRBV6-5; D is unresolved. Germline assignment: CDR1 MNHEY and CDR2 SVGAGI. The CDR3 extends over 15 amino acids. Deletions cut 2 bases from V and 0 bases from J, with 5 bases between. The CDR3: CASSYQVSGANVLTF. CDR3 coding DNA: TGTGCCAGCAGTTACCAGGTCTCTGGGGCCAACGTCCTGACTTTC.

Only a few counts were recorded for this clone. V usage is TRBV19 and J usage is TRBJ2-5, with D tentatively TRBD1 (5 bases). Germline CDR1 is LNHDA and CDR2 is SQIVND (reference sequence). With 3 bases removed from V and 1 base from J, the gap between germline ends came to 9 bases. The CDR3 is 14 residues long. This chain's CDR3 is CASSIGAVQETQYF. CDR3 DNA: TGTGCCAGTAGTATTGGGGCAGTCCAAGAGACCCAGTACTTC.

Only one count was recorded for this clone. The J gene is TRBJ2-7, the V gene TRBV27, with a possible D match to TRBD2 (5 bases). CDR3 size: 13 residues. In germline, CDR1 is MNHEY, CDR2 SMNVEV (reference sequence). V was cut by 8 bases and J by 0 bases, with 11 bases left in between. CDR3: CASGRGSSYEQYF. The CDR3 nucleotides are TGTGCCAGCGGGAGAGGGAGCTCCTACGAGCAGTACTTC.

CDR3 sequence reads: CASRRDSSYEQYF. Here the CDR3 DNA reads TGTGCCAGCAGAAGGGACAGCTCCTACGAGCAGTACTTC. The chain has TRBV12-3 or TRBV12-4 and TRBJ2-7; TRBD1 matches at 7 bases. Losses at the gene ends were 6 bases for V and 0 bases for J; bases not matched to a gene: 2. The CDR3 extends over 13 amino acids.

The chain combines TRBV6-6 with TRBJ2-7, with TRBD1 matching 9 bases. V dropped 2 bases and J dropped 2; count of bases not matched to a gene: 4. Germline values: CDR1 MNHNY, CDR2 SVGAGI (reference sequence). The CDR3 runs to 15 residues. CDR3 DNA: TGTGCCAGCAGTTACCTTGGACAGGGGCCCTACGAGCAGTACTTC. Protein: CASSYLGQGPYEQYF.

V is TRBV6-5 and J is TRBJ1-2; no reliable D call. This CDR3 comprises 14 residues. V was cut by 0 bases and J by 2 bases, with 7 bases left in between. CDR1 is MNHEY and CDR2 is SVGAGI in the germline V gene. Here the CDR3 reads CASSYSAENYGYTF. Written as DNA, the CDR3 is TGTGCCAGCAGTTACTCGGCAGAAAACTATGGCTACACCTTC.

This chain joins TRBV23-1 and TRBJ1-5; TRBD1 is a possible D gene (6 bases). TRBV23-1 counts as an open reading frame of uncertain function. V was shortened by 0 bases and J by 4 bases, with 10 bases between the two germline ends. The CDR3 has 15 amino acids. The CDR3 is CASSQSSQGNQPQHF. For the CDR3, the DNA is TGCGCCAGCAGTCAATCTTCGCAGGGGAATCAGCCCCAGCATTTT.

This chain links TRBV9 with TRBJ2-1; 12 bases are a match to TRBD2. Germline V gene sequence: CDR1 SGDLS, CDR2 YYNGEE. J was trimmed by 7 bases and V by 5 bases; bases with no gene match: 4. The CDR3 runs to 14 residues. Written as DNA, the CDR3 is TGTGCCAGCAGTGAGACTAGCGGGAGAAATGAGCAGTTCTTC. Its translation: CASSETSGRNEQFF.

The chain is built from TRBV29-1 and TRBJ1-6; D possibly corresponds to TRBD1 (6 bases). The V end lost 6 bases, the J end lost 7 bases, and 13 bases lay between the germline ends. The germline gives CDR1 SQVTM, CDR2 ANQGSEA. The CDR3 loop spans 13 amino acids. The CDR3 region has the DNA TGCAGCGTAGACAGGCCAACGAATTCACCCCTCCACTTT. It translates to CSVDRPTNSPLHF.

The rearrangement joins TRBV9 to TRBJ1-3; D is perhaps TRBD1 (5 bases). This CDR3 region has 17 residues. CDR1 and CDR2 (germline): SGDLS, YYNGEE. V lost 0 bases and J lost 0, with 13 bases in between. The CDR3 region is CASSVEPATGSGNTIYF. DNA for the CDR3: TGTGCCAGCAGCGTAGAGCCCGCTACAGGCTCTGGAAACACCATATATTTT.

The chain couples TRBV6-5 to TRBJ2-5; TRBD1 might be the D (6 bases). Per germline, CDR1 MNHEY and CDR2 SVGAGI. The CDR3 sequence is 14 residues long. Trimming stripped 5 bases from V and 4 bases from J, with 14 bases between. CDR3 sequence reads: CASSNLGQRETQYF. The CDR3 nucleotides are TGTGCCAGCAGTAACTTGGGACAACGAGAGACCCAGTACTTC.

The chain combines TRBV9 with TRBJ2-3; D gene uncertain. V was cut by 3 bases and J by 0 bases, with 11 bases left in between. The CDR3 contains 15 residues. The germline CDR1 and CDR2 sequences are SGDLS and YYNGEE. In DNA, the CDR3 is TGTGCCAGCAGCGCTGCTTCCCAGAGCACAGATACGCAGTATTTT. This sequence encodes CASSAASQSTDTQYF.

The rearrangement links TRBV4-3 to TRBJ1-1, with 10 bases matching TRBD1. Germline CDR1 LGHNA, CDR2 YSLEER. This CDR3 has 14 residues. V was pared by 3 bases and J by 10 bases, with 8 bases of the junction left unmatched. Here the CDR3 DNA reads TGCGCCAGCAGCCAGGCCGGGACAGGGGATGGAGCTTTCTTT. This encodes CASSQAGTGDGAFF.

J is TRBJ1-2 and V is TRBV5-1, with 7 nucleotides matching TRBD1. From germline, CDR1 is SGHRS and CDR2 YFSETQ. V shed 7 bases, J shed 0 bases, and the junction held 9 bases outside the gene matches. The length of the CDR3 is 15 residues. The CDR3 spells CASRLGTASNYGYTF. CDR3 DNA: TGCGCCAGCCGGCTCGGGACAGCCTCTAACTATGGCTACACCTTC.

This chain connects TRBV9 to TRBJ1-3, with TRBD1 matching 9 bases. Looked up from germline, CDR1 is SGDLS and CDR2 is YYNGEE. The CDR3 spans 14 residues. The ends lost 4 bases at V and 8 bases at J; junction bases unmatched: 7. CDR3 protein: CASSIRDRDDTIYF. CDR3 bases: TGTGCCAGCAGCATCCGGGACAGGGATGACACCATATATTTT.

This chain uses TRBV18 with TRBJ2-2; no clear D. This CDR3 region has 16 residues. The germline V gene has CDR1 KGHSH and CDR2 LQKENI. Between the trimmed V and J ends, which lost 2 bases and 2 bases, there was a span of 12 bases. CDR3 protein: CASSPIAVANTGELFF. The DNA of the CDR3 is TGTGCCAGCTCACCAATAGCAGTTGCCAACACCGGGGAGCTGTTTTTT.

The chain carries TRBV11-3 and TRBJ1-2, with TRBD1 matching over 9 bases. The germline gives CDR1 SGHNT, CDR2 YENEEA. The CDR3 loop spans 14 amino acids. V gave up 4 bases and J gave up 6 bases; unmatched junction bases: 6. The CDR3 nucleotides are TGTGCCAGCAGCTCCGAGGACAGGGGAAATGGCTACACCTTC. It codes for CASSSEDRGNGYTF.

CDR3 loop: CASSDGGRYGYTF. DNA of the CDR3: TGTGCCAGCAGTGACGGAGGGAGATATGGCTACACCTTC. The genes are TRBV9 and TRBJ1-2, with D uncertain. The CDR3 is 13 amino acids. Trimming removed 5 bases from V and 5 bases from J, with 13 bases in between. Germline V CDR1 and CDR2: SGDLS, YYNGEE.

The chain joins TRBV4-1 to TRBJ1-5, with TRBD1 matching over 7 bases. J gave up 5 bases and V 5 bases, and 9 bases lay outside the gene matches. Germline values: CDR1 MGHRA, CDR2 YSYEKL. The CDR3 consists of 15 residues. CDR3 sequence: CASSIVDRVDQPQHF. The CDR3 DNA sequence: TGCGCCAGCAGCATAGTAGACAGGGTCGATCAGCCCCAGCATTTT.

The J gene is TRBJ2-1, the V gene TRBV27; 11 bases agree with TRBD2. Germline trimming cut 2 bases from V and 4 bases from J; bases unmatched to any gene: 7. Per germline, CDR1 MNHEY and CDR2 SMNVEV (reference sequence). CDR3 length: 17 amino acids. DNA for the CDR3: TGTGCCAGCAGTTTAGGGGGGACTAGCGGTTATTACAATGAGCAGTTCTTC. It yields the protein CASSLGGTSGYYNEQFF.

The chain uses TRBV7-9 and TRBJ2-3; D unclear. Trimming pared 3 bases from V and 10 bases from J, leaving 8 bases between. This CDR3 has 11 residues. Germline V gene lookup returns CDR1 SEHNR and CDR2 FQNEAQ (reference sequence). CDR3: CASSFGAPQYF. The CDR3 DNA sequence: TGTGCCAGCAGCTTCGGTGCGCCGCAGTATTTT.

This clone appeared a few times. The J gene is TRBJ2-7, the V gene TRBV3-1 (or the pseudogene TRBV3-2), with a tentative D call TRBD2 (5 bases). Trimming took off 1 base at V and 6 bases at J, with 16 bases between the two ends. The germline V gene encodes CDR1 LGHDT and CDR2 YNNKEL (reference sequence). This CDR3 spans 15 amino acids. The CDR3 nucleotides are TGTGCCAGCAGCCAAGCGGCGGGTAGCGTAGTCGAGCAGTACTTC. This encodes CASSQAAGSVVEQYF.

The J gene is TRBJ1-1, the V gene TRBV9; 8 nucleotides line up with TRBD1. The CDR3 has 13 amino acids. Germline V lookup: CDR1 SGDLS, CDR2 YYNGEE. The J segment lost 5 bases and the V segment lost 6 bases, leaving 6 bases of the junction unmatched. Here the CDR3 reads CASNNRGGTEAFF. CDR3 nucleotides: TGTGCCAGCAACAACAGGGGGGGAACTGAAGCTTTCTTT. Complete variable domain (other parts from reference TRBV9 and TRBJ1-1): DSGVTQTPKHLITATGQRVTLRCSPRSGDLSVYWYQQSLDQGLQFLIQYYNGEERAKGNILERFSAQQFPDLHSELNLSSLELGDSALYFCASNNRGGTEAFFGQGTRLTVV.